The 4 T cell receptor beta chains below were found in one sample sequenced in a study of human T cells and chemical hapten exposure. Time point here: patch test 1, 2 weeks after DPC sensitization. Indicated treatment: therapeutic diphenylcyclopropenone sensitization with weekly scalp DPC. TCRdb reprocessed the RACE reads with MiXCR, giving one entry per CDR3 protein. This table has fewer than 400,000 distinct CDR3 sequences, roughly 6.9% appearing once. The source was whole blood, collected in connection with sensitization to the hapten diphenylcyclopropenone (DPC). All receptors derive from a woman under 30 with alopecia areata. Some clones in this sample may be carry-over from other donors' samples.

At least ten counts were recorded for this clonotype. The chain uses TRBV6-2 or TRBV6-3 and TRBJ2-5; D tentatively fits TRBD1 or TRBD2 (5 bases each). CDR3 length equals 16 residues. Trimming removed 6 bases at V and 5 bases at J, with 22 bases between. Germline V gene sequence: CDR1 MNHEY, CDR2 SVGEGT. CDR3 nucleotides: TGTGCCAGCAGCTTGACCGGTAGAGGGACCGCGGAGACCCAGTACTTC. As protein: CASSLTGRGTAETQYF.

At least ten counts were recorded for this clonotype. The J gene is TRBJ2-7, the V gene TRBV14; D is ambiguous. The CDR3 has 15 amino acids. Germline V gene data show CDR1 as SGHDN and CDR2 as FVKESK. The V and J ends lost 1 base and 5 bases respectively, with 15 bases between them. The CDR3 DNA reads TGTGCCAGCAGCCAAGCCGGAACCACAATGCACGAGCAGTACTTC. Translating gives CASSQAGTTMHEQYF.

This chain connects TRBV7-3 to TRBJ2-3; 8 bases match TRBD1. With 5 bases clipped from V and 1 base from J, the junction kept 2 bases outside the gene matches. CDR3 length: 14 amino acids. From germline, CDR1 is SGHTA and CDR2 FQGTGA. The DNA of the CDR3 is TGTGCCAGCAGCATCAGGGGGCGCACAGATACGCAGTATTTT. Its protein product is CASSIRGRTDTQYF. Based on the CDR3 plus reference TRBV7-3 and TRBJ2-3, the full variable domain is GAGVSQTPSNKVTEKGKYVELRCDPISGHTALYWYRQSLGQGPEFLIYFQGTGAADDSGLPNDRFFAVRPEGSVSTLKIQRTERGDSAVYLCASSIRGRTDTQYFGPGTRLTVL.

This clonotype was counted only a few times. This sequence joins TRBV6-2 or TRBV6-3 and TRBJ1-5, with D perhaps TRBD1 (5 bases). V gave up 2 bases and J gave up 4 bases, with 12 bases separating them. The CDR3 loop spans 15 amino acids. CDR1 MNHEY and CDR2 SVGEGT come from the germline V gene. CDR3 nucleotides: TGTGCCAGCAGTTACCCGGCGGGGGGGAATCAGCCCCAGCATTTT. This translates into CASSYPAGGNQPQHF.